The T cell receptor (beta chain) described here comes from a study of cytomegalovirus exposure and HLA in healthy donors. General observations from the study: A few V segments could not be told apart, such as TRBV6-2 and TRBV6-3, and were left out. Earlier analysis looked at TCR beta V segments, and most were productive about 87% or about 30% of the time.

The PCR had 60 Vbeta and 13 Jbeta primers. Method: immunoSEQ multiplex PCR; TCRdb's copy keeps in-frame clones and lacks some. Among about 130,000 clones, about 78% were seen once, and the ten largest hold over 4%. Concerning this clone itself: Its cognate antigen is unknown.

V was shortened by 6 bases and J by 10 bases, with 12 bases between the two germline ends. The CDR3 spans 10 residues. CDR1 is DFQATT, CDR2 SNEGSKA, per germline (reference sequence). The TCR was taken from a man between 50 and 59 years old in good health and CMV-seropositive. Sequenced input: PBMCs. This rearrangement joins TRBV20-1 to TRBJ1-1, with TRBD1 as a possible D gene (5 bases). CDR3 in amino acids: CSAAVGRAFF. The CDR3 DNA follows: TGCAGTGCCGCAGTGGGGCGAGCTTTCTTT.